The 30 T cell receptor beta chains given below trace back to one sample, sequenced in a study of T cell clusters in autoimmune cytopenias. One tube held mixed TRB-A and TRB-B primer pools for touch-down PCR. TCRdb reprocessed the multiplex PCR reads; each CDR3 protein has one entry and no DNA is given. The sample shows under 8,500 distinct CDR3 sequences, and 25% to 30% sits with its ten largest clones. TRB was amplified from roughly 250 ng of peripheral blood genomic DNA per sample. Specimen: peripheral blood. All receptors come from a human donor with an autoimmune cytopenia or autoimmune hepatitis (not recorded which).

This chain links TRBV15 with TRBJ2-2; TCRdb's D call of TRBD2 is untestable without DNA. This CDR3 is 16 amino acids long. Germline loops: CDR1 LNHNV, CDR2 YYDKDF (reference sequence). The CDR3 loop reads CATSRAGGPSIGELFF.

The rearrangement joins TRBV12-3 or TRBV12-4 to TRBJ1-5. The CDR3 loop spans 16 amino acids. CDR3 loop: CASSLGAGERNQPQHF.

V is TRBV6-2 or TRBV6-3 and J is TRBJ1-1. This CDR3 spans 13 amino acids. Germline V lookup: CDR1 MNHEY, CDR2 SVGEGT. CDR3 sequence: CASGNSLNTEAFF.

The chain has TRBV30 and TRBJ2-7; the D call of TRBD2 rests on TCRdb alone, since no DNA is present to check it. Germline values: CDR1 GTSNPN, CDR2 SVGIG (reference sequence). The CDR3 has 14 amino acids. The CDR3 sequence: CAWSVSGTSYEQYF.

Judged by frequency, this clonotype is medium-sized (0.01 to 0.1%). This chain links TRBV7-9 with TRBJ2-1. Germline CDR1 and CDR2: SEHNR and FQNEAQ (reference sequence). The CDR3 contains 11 residues. CDR3 amino acids: CASSRMGEQFF.

The rearrangement links TRBV15 to TRBJ1-2; the D call of TRBD1 rests on TCRdb alone, since no DNA is present to check it. Germline assignment: CDR1 LNHNV and CDR2 YYDKDF (reference sequence). This CDR3 is 14 amino acids long. The CDR3: CATSRKGITYGYTF.

Frequency places this clonotype as medium-sized. This chain joins TRBV12-3 or TRBV12-4 and TRBJ2-3; TCRdb lists TRBD1, though no DNA is available to test this call. The CDR3 covers 14 residues. CDR3 sequence: CASSRLQGTDTQYF.

The rearrangement uses TRBV27 and TRBJ2-7. The CDR3 extends over 14 amino acids. Germline V gene sequence: CDR1 MNHEY, CDR2 SMNVEV (reference sequence). CDR3 sequence reads: CASSYGWSTYEQYF.

The J gene is TRBJ2-1, the V gene TRBV11-2; absent DNA, TCRdb's TRBD1 call cannot be checked. Germline lookup yields CDR1 SGHAT and CDR2 FQNNGV. CDR3 length: 13 amino acids. The CDR3: CASSRGGRNAQFF.

This chain uses TRBV6-1 with TRBJ2-2; there is no DNA to check the TCRdb D call of TRBD1. The CDR3 has 19 residues. Germline V gene sequence: CDR1 MNHNS, CDR2 SASEGT. CDR3 sequence reads: CASSDPGGVGVGNTGELFF.

The chain joins TRBV10-1 to TRBJ2-1; TCRdb's D call, TRBD2, is unchecked because there is no DNA. Germline V gives CDR1 WNHNN, CDR2 SYGVQD (reference sequence). This CDR3 is 14 amino acids long. The CDR3 here is CASNGLAGRSEQFF.

This sequence joins TRBV30 and TRBJ2-1; TCRdb's assignment of TRBD2 cannot be checked, as there is no DNA. This CDR3 spans 17 amino acids. In germline, CDR1 is GTSNPN, CDR2 SVGIG (reference sequence). The CDR3 sequence is CAWSGGMGGVSYNEQFF.

The chain combines TRBV27 with TRBJ2-5. The CDR3 consists of 12 residues. Germline V gene sequence: CDR1 MNHEY, CDR2 SMNVEV (reference sequence). CDR3 residues: CASSLNQETQYF.

V is TRBV19 and J is TRBJ2-1; absent DNA, TCRdb's TRBD2 call cannot be checked. The germline V gene has CDR1 LNHDA and CDR2 SQIVND (reference sequence). CDR3 length: 15 amino acids. CDR3 protein: CASSVGLAGGTEQFF. The variable domain in full, completed from reference TRBV19 and TRBJ2-1, reads DGGITQSPKYLFRKEGQNVTLSCEQNLNHDAMYWYRQDPGQGLRLIYYSQIVNDFQKGDIAEGYSVSREKKESFPLTVTSAQKNPTAFYLCASSVGLAGGTEQFFGPGTRLTVL.

The rearrangement joins TRBV27 to TRBJ1-2; TCRdb selects TRBD1, and the lack of DNA leaves this call unchecked. Germline V gene data show CDR1 as MNHEY and CDR2 as SMNVEV (reference sequence). The CDR3 covers 15 residues. The CDR3 loop reads CASSLTGGGYYGYTF.

This sequence joins TRBV6-4 and TRBJ2-1; TCRdb's D call of TRBD2 is untestable without DNA. The CDR3 is made up of 15 amino acids. Per the germline V gene, CDR1 is MRHNA and CDR2 is SNTAGT. The CDR3 sequence: CASSVEGSDYNEQFF.

The chain couples TRBV27 to TRBJ2-1; TCRdb's D call, TRBD2, is unchecked because there is no DNA. The germline V gene has CDR1 MNHEY and CDR2 SMNVEV (reference sequence). The CDR3 extends over 14 amino acids. CDR3 loop: CASSQGTRGDEQFF.

V gene TRBV6-2 or TRBV6-3 combines with J gene TRBJ2-1; the TCRdb call, TRBD2, lacks DNA for checking. The CDR3 runs 16 residues. Germline values: CDR1 MNHEY, CDR2 SVGEGT. The CDR3 loop reads CASRPSGGRSYNEQFF.

The V and J genes are TRBV20-1 and TRBJ2-7; TCRdb picks TRBD2, but there is no DNA to check that call. In germline, CDR1 is DFQATT, CDR2 SNEGSKA (reference sequence). This CDR3 is 14 amino acids long. CDR3 amino acids: CSAVRASGANEQYF.

In terms of frequency, this clonotype is medium-sized (0.01 to 0.1%). This chain connects TRBV30 to TRBJ2-7; without DNA, the TCRdb call of TRBD1 cannot be checked. Looked up from germline, CDR1 is GTSNPN and CDR2 is SVGIG (reference sequence). The CDR3 is made up of 14 amino acids. CDR3: CAWGRDRGVNEQYF.

This clonotype is identified as medium-sized from frequency. CDR3 loop: CASRQGQGDSPLHF. V gene TRBV6-5 combines with J gene TRBJ1-6; the TRBD1 assignment by TCRdb is unverifiable without DNA. CDR1 and CDR2 from the germline V gene are MNHEY and SVGAGI. This CDR3 is 14 amino acids long.

The rearrangement links TRBV27 to TRBJ1-2; TCRdb selects TRBD1, and the lack of DNA leaves this call unchecked. Germline V gene sequence: CDR1 MNHEY, CDR2 SMNVEV (reference sequence). The CDR3 is 15 residues long. The CDR3 region is CASSLSETGDGGYTF.

V usage is TRBV12-3 or TRBV12-4 and J usage is TRBJ2-5. The CDR3 totals 15 residues. The chain's CDR3 is CASSRGPIDEETQYF.

The rearrangement links TRBV19 to TRBJ1-2; TCRdb's D gene call, TRBD1, goes unchecked for lack of DNA. The CDR3 runs to 15 residues. Germline V lookup: CDR1 LNHDA, CDR2 SQIVND (reference sequence). The CDR3 spells CASSSAGTVNYGYTF.

The gene calls are TRBV11-1 and TRBJ2-5; the D gene TCRdb calls, TRBD1, cannot be checked with no DNA. Germline CDR1 is SGHAT and CDR2 is FQDESV (reference sequence). There are 14 residues in the CDR3. The CDR3 is CASSPSGGAETQYF.

This clonotype registers medium-sized by frequency. The CDR3 spells CASSRLAGPNTGELFF. The chain carries TRBV6-5 and TRBJ2-2; TCRdb proposes TRBD2, but this gene call is untestable without DNA. The CDR3 sequence is 16 residues long. CDR1 and CDR2 from the germline V gene are MNHEY and SVGAGI.

The J gene is TRBJ1-1, the V gene TRBV29-1. Germline V gene lookup returns CDR1 SQVTM and CDR2 ANQGSEA. The CDR3 runs 11 residues. The CDR3: CSASENTEAFF.

The gene calls are TRBV20-1 and TRBJ2-1; no DNA is available, so the TRBD2 call from TCRdb remains unchecked. The germline gives CDR1 DFQATT, CDR2 SNEGSKA (reference sequence). CDR3 length: 15 amino acids. CDR3 amino acids: CSATSSGIVGNEQFF.

The chain recombines TRBV27 with TRBJ2-2; the D call of TRBD1 rests on TCRdb alone, since no DNA is present to check it. This CDR3 comprises 14 residues. In germline, CDR1 is MNHEY, CDR2 SMNVEV (reference sequence). The CDR3 region is CASRGREVTGELFF.

According to its frequency, this clonotype is medium-sized. The gene calls are TRBV5-6 and TRBJ2-1; with no DNA, the TCRdb D assignment of TRBD2 cannot be verified. The CDR3 is made up of 13 amino acids. The germline CDR1 and CDR2 sequences are SGHDT and YYEEEE. CDR3 region: CASSPMTNNEQFF.